This T cell receptor (beta chain) originates from a study of blood T cell repertoires in COVID-19. About the research overall: T cells, B-cell-depleted T cells, or PBMCs provided the cDNA or gDNA that served as material.

Libraries were prepared by immunoSEQ multiplex PCR; TCRdb keeps only in-frame clonotypes and omits some of them. This sample has about 280,000 clones, with 85% found just once. V trimming: 2 bases; J trimming: 4 bases; junction bases outside the gene matches: 4. CDR1 and CDR2 from the germline V gene are LNHDA and SQIVND (reference sequence). CDR3 length: 15 residues. The receptor comes from a woman aged 50 to 60 who had recovered from COVID-19. Sequenced: PBMCs or T cells enriched from blood (not recorded which). This chain connects TRBV19 to TRBJ2-1, with 8 bases identical to TRBD2. The CDR3 coding sequence is TGTGCCAGTAGTATACCGGCGGGGGGATACAATGAGCAGTTCTTC. Its protein is CASSIPAGGYNEQFF.